This TCR beta chain appears in the sequencing data of a study of blood T cell repertoires in COVID-19. Study-level background: Whether acute or convalescent, the COVID-19 samples came from the United States, Italy and Spain. Sources were T cells, B-cell-depleted T cells, or PBMCs; the material itself was cDNA or gDNA.

The V gene's germline CDR1 is KGHSH and CDR2 LQKENI. Between the trimmed V and J ends, which lost 3 bases and 10 bases, there was a span of 16 bases. CDR3 length: 14 residues. In the authors' methods: Scientists estimated how many nucleated cells there were by amplifying reference gene primers. The repertoire was sequenced with immunoSEQ multiplex PCR; TCRdb's copy has only in-frame clones and lacks some. D and trimming come from the DNA, and the V and J calls and clone size come from that table. This repertoire shows fewer than 250,000 clones, 65% to 85% found once; its top ten account for roughly 8%.

The sample comprised peripheral blood. This receptor was identified in a woman aged 45-65 years with acute or convalescent COVID-19. The V and J genes are TRBV18 and TRBJ2-1; D possibly corresponds to TRBD1 (5 bases). Here the CDR3 reads CASSPREGRYEQFF. CDR3 DNA sequence: TGTGCCAGCTCACCCAGGGAAGGTAGATACGAGCAGTTCTTC.